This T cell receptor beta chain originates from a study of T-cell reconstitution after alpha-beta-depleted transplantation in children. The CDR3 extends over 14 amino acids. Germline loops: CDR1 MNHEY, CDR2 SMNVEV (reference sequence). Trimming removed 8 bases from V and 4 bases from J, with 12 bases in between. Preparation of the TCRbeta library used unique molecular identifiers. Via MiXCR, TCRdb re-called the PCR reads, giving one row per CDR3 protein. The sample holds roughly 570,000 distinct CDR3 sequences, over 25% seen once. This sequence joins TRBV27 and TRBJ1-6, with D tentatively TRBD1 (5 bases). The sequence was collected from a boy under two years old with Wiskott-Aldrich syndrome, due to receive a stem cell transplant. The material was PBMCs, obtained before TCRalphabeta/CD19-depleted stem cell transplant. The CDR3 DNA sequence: TGTGCCAGCCGGGCGACAGCTTATAATTCACCCCTCCACTTT. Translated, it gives CASRATAYNSPLHF.